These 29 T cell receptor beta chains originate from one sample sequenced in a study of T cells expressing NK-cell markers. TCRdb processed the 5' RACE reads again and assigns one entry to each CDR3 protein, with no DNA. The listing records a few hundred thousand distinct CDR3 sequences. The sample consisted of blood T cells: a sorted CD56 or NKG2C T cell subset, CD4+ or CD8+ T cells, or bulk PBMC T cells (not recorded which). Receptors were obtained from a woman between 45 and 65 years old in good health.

This chain's CDR3 is CASSLAGQLGRLAGFAEQYF. The chain employs TRBV7-2 and TRBJ2-7; TCRdb's D call, TRBD2, is unchecked because there is no DNA. Germline CDR1 reads SGHTA; CDR2 reads FQGNSA. The CDR3 contains 20 residues.

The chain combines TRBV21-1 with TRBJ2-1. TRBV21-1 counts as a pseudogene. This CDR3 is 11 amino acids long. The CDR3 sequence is CASRFFYEQFF.

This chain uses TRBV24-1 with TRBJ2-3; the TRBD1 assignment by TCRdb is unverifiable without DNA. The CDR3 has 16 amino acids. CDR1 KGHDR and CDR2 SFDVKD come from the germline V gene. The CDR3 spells CATSDLADRGTDTQYF.

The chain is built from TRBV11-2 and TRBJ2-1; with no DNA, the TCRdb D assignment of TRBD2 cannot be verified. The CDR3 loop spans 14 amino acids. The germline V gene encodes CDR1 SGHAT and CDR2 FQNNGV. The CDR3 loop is CASSLVGTSDEQFF.

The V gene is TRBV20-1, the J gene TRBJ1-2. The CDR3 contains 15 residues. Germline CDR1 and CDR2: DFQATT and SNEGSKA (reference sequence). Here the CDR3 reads CSARGDWASNYGYTF.

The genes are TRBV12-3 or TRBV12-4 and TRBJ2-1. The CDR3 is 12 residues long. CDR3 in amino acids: CASTNTYNEQFF.

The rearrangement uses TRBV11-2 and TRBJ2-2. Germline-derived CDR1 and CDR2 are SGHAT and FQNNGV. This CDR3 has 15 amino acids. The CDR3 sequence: CASSLVTDSTGELFF.

The CDR3 reads CATSDRTSGKGEQFF. This rearrangement joins TRBV24-1 to TRBJ2-1; TCRdb returns TRBD2, unconfirmable since there is no DNA. This CDR3 is 15 amino acids long. The germline V gene has CDR1 KGHDR and CDR2 SFDVKD.

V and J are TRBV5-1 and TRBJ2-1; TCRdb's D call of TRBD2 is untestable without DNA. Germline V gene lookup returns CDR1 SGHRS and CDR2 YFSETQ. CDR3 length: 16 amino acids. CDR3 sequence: CASSSLPGDSYNEQFF.

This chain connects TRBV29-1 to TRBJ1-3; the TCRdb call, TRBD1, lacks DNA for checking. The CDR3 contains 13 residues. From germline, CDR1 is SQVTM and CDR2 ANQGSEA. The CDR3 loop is CSVGQGNGNTIYF.

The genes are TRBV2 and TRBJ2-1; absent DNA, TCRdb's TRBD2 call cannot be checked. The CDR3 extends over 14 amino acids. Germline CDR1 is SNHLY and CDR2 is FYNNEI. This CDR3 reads CASSRKTTSGKQFF.

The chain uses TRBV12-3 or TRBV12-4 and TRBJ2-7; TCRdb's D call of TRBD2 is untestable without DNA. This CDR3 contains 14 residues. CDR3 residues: CASSTKGPWAEQYF.

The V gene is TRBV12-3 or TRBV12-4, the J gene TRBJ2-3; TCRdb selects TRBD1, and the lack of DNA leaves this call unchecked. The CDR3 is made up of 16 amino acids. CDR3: CASNHSPGGTGDTQYF.

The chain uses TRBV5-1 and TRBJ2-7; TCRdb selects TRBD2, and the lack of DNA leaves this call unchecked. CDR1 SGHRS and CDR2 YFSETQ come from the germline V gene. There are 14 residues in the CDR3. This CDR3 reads CASSRTGTSLNQYF.

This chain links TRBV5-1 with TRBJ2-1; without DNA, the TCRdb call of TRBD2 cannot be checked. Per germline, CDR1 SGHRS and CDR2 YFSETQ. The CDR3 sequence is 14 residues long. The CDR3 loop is CASKGLARNNEQFF.

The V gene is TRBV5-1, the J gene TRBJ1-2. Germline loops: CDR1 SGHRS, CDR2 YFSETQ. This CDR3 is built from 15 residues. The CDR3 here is CASSLDSGGAYGYTF. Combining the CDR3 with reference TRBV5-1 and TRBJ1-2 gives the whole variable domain KAGVTQTPRYLIKTRGQQVTLSCSPISGHRSVSWYQQTPGQGLQFLFEYFSETQRNKGNFPGRFSGRQFSNSRSEMNVSTLELGDSALYLCASSLDSGGAYGYTFGSGTRLTVV.

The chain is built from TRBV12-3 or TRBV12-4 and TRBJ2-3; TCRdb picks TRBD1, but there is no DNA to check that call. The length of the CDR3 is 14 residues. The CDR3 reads CASNIWGHTDTQYF.

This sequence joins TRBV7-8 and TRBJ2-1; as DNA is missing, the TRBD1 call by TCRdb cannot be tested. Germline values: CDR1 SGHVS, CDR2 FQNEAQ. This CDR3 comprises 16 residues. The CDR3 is CASSLLVGQITNEQFF. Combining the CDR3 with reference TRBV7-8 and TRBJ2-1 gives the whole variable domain GAGVSQSPRYKVAKRGQDVALRCDPISGHVSLFWYQQALGQGPEFLTYFQNEAQLDKSGLPSDRFFAERPEGSVSTLKIQRTQQEDSAVYLCASSLLVGQITNEQFFGPGTRLTVL.

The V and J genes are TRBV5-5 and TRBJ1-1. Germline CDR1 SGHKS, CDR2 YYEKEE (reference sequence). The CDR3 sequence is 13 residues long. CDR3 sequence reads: CASSSTLWTEAFF. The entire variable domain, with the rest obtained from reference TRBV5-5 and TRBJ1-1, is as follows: DAGVTQSPTHLIKTRGQQVTLRCSPISGHKSVSWYQQVLGQGPQFIFQYYEKEERGRGNFPDRFSARQFPNYSSELNVNALLLGDSALYLCASSSTLWTEAFFGQGTRLTVV.

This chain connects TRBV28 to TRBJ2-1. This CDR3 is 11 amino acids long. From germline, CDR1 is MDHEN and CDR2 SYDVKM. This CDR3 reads CASSYKDEQFF.

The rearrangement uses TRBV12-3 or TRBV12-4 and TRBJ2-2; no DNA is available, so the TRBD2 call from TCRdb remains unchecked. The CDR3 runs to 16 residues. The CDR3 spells CASRPGLAGPHGELFF.

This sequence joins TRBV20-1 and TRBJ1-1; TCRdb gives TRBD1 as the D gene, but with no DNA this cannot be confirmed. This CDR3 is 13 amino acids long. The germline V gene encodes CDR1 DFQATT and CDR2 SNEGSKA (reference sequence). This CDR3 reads CSASKQGLPEAFF.

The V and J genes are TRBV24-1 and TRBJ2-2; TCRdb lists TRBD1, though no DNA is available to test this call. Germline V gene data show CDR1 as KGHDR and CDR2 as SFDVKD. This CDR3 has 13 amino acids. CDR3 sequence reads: CATTDINTGELFF.

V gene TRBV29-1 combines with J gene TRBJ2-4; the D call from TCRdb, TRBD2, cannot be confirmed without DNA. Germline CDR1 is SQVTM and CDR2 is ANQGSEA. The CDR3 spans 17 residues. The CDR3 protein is CSVELAGGPGAKNIQYF.

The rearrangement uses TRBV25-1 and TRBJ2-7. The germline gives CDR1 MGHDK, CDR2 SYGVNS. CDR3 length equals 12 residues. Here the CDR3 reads CASRGLSNEQYF.

CDR3 residues: CAWSVGKLAGGNEQFF. This chain connects TRBV30 to TRBJ2-1; as DNA is missing, the TRBD2 call by TCRdb cannot be tested. The CDR3 is 16 amino acids. Germline CDR1 reads GTSNPN; CDR2 reads SVGIG (reference sequence).

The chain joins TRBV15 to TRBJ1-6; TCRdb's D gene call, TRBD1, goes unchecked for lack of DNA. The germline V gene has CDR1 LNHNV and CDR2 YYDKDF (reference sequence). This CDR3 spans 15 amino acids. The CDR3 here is CATSGPRGTDSPLHF.

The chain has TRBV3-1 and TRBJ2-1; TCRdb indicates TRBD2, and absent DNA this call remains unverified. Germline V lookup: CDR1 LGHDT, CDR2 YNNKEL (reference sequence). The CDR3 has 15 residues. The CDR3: CASRPSSGSPNEQFF.

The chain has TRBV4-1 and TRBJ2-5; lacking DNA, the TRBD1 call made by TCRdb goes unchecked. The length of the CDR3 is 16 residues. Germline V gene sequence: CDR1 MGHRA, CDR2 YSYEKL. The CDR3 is CASSQEGGINGETQYF.